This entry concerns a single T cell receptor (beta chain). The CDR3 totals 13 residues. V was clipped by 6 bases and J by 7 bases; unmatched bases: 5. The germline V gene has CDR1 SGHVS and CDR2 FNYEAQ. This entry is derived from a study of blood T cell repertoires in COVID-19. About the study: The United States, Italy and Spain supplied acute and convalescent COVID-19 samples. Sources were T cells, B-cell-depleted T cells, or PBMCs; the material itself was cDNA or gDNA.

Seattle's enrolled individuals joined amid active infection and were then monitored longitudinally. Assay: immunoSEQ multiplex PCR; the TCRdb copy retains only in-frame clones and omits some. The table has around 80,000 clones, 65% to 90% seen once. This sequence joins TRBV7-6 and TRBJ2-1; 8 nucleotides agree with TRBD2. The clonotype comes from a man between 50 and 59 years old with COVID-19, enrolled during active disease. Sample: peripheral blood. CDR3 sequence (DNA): TGTGCCAGCAGTACCCCTAGCGGGAATGAGCAGTTCTTC. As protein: CASSTPSGNEQFF.